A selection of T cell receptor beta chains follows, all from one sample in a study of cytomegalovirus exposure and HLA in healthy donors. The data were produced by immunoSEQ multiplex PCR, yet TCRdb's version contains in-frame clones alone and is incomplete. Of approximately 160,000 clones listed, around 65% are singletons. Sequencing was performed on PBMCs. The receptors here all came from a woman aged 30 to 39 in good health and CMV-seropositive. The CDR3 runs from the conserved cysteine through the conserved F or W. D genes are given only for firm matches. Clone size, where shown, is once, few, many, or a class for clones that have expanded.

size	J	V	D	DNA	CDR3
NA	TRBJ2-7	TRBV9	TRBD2	TGTGCCAGCAGCGTAGTCGGGGGGGGCGCCTACGAGCAGTACTTC	CASSVVGGGAYEQYF
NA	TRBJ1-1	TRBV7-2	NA	TGTGCCAGCAGCTTAGCGTCAGGGAACACTGAAGCTTTCTTT	CASSLASGNTEAFF
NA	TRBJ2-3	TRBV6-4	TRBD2	TGTGCCAGCAGGGAACTAGCGGGAGGGCCAGATACGCAGTATTTT	CASRELAGGPDTQYF
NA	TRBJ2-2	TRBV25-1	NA	TGTGCCAGCAGTAAAGGGGGTTCCGGGGAGCTGTTTTTT	CASSKGGSGELFF
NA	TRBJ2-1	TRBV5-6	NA	TGTGCCAGCAGCTTCTATAGGAGGCTGAATGAGCAGTTCTTC	CASSFYRRLNEQFF
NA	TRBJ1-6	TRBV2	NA	TGTGCCAGCTCTACAGGGACGAATTCACCCCTCCACTTT	CASSTGTNSPLHF
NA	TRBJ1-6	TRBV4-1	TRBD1	TGCGCCAGCAGCCCTCAGTCCGGGGACAGGCTTAATTCACCCCTCCACTTT	CASSPQSGDRLNSPLHF
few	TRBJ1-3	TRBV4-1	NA	TGCGCCAGCAGCCAAGAAGAGAGGCAGTATGGAAACACCATATATTTT	CASSQEERQYGNTIYF
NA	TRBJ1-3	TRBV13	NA	TGTGCCACCCTTGACGGGGGGCCTCGAAACACCATATATTTT	CATLDGGPRNTIYF
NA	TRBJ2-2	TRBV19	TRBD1	TGTGCGATAAACAGGGGGGATTTATCCGGGGAGCTGTTTTTT	CAINRGDLSGELFF
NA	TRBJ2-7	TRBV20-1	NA	TGCAGTGCTGTCGAGACCTACGAGCAGTACTTC	CSAVETYEQYF
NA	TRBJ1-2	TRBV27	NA	TGTGCCAGCAGCCCCATGATCCCTTCTAAAGGCTACACCTTC	CASSPMIPSKGYTF
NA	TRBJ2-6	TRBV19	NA	TGTGCCAGTAGTCTCGAGGGCCGATCGGCCAACGTCCTGACTTTC	CASSLEGRSANVLTF
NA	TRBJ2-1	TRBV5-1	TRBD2	TGCGCCAGCAGCTGGACTAGCGGGGGGGATGAGCAGTTCTTC	CASSWTSGGDEQFF
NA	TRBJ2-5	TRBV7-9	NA	TGTGCCAGCAGCCTCCGACAGGTTGAGACCCAGTACTTC	CASSLRQVETQYF
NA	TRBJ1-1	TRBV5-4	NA	TGTGCCAGCAGCCCCGGACTGAGGAACACTGAAGCTTTCTTT	CASSPGLRNTEAFF
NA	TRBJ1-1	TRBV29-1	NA	TGCAGCGTTGATCTGGGCAGGACTCGGAAAGCTTTCTTT	CSVDLGRTRKAFF
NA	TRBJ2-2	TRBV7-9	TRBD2	TGTGCCAGCAGCTCAACCGGGACTAGGAGGACCGGGGAGCTGTTTTTT	CASSSTGTRRTGELFF
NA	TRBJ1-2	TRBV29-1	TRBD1	TGCAGCGTTACCGGGACAGGGAGTAACTATGGCTACACCTTC	CSVTGTGSNYGYTF
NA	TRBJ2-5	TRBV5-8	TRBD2	TGTGCCAGCAGCCCCGCTTTTGGGGGAGGGCCTGTGACCCAGTACTTC	CASSPAFGGGPVTQYF
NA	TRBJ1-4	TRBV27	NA	TGTGCCAGCAGTTTAGTACAGGCTCCTAATGAAAAACTGTTTTTT	CASSLVQAPNEKLFF
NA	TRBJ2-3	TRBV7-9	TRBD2	TGTGCCAGCAGCCCGGGGACTAGCGGCCCCACAGATACGCAGTATTTT	CASSPGTSGPTDTQYF
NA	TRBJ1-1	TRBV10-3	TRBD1	TGTGCCATCACCGAGGGGGCCCTGAACACTGAAGCTTTCTTT	CAITEGALNTEAFF
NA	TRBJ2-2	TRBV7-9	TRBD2	TGTGCCAGCAGCTTCGGGACTAGCGGGAGTACCGGGGAGCTGTTTTTT	CASSFGTSGSTGELFF
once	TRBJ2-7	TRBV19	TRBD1	TGTGCCAGTAGTATGGGACAGGGACGAATATACGAGCAGTACTTC	CASSMGQGRIYEQYF
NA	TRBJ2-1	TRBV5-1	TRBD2	TGCGCCAGCACGTCTAGCGGGGGCTCCTACAATGAGCAGTTCTTC	CASTSSGGSYNEQFF
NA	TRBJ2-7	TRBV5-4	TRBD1	TGTGCCAGCAGCCGGGCAGGGGGCGATACCTACGAGCAGTACTTC	CASSRAGGDTYEQYF
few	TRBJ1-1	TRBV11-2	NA	TGTGCCAGCAGCTCCATCCTAACTGAAGCTTTCTTT	CASSSILTEAFF
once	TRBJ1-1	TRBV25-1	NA	TGTGCCAGCAGTGGAGGCCTTGAAGCTTTCTTT	CASSGGLEAFF
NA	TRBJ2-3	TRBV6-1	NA	TGTGCCACCACAGCGGACACAGATACGCAGTATTTT	CATTADTDTQYF
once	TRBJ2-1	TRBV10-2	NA	TGCGCCGCACGAAGCCGGGTAGCGGACGACAATGAGCAGTTCTTC	CAARSRVADDNEQFF
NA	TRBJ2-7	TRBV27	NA	TGTGCCAGCAGTTCCCGACCCCAGGGCCACGAGCAGTACTTC	CASSSRPQGHEQYF
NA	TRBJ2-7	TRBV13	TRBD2	TGTGCCAGCAGCTCTCCTAGCGGGGGAAACTACGAGCAGTACTTC	CASSSPSGGNYEQYF
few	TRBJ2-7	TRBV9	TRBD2	TGTGCCAGCAGCCTCGGGACTAGAGGTTTCTACGAGCAGTACTTC	CASSLGTRGFYEQYF
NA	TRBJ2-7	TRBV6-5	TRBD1	TGTGCCAGCATTAGCCCCGGGACAGGTCACGAGCAGTACTTC	CASISPGTGHEQYF
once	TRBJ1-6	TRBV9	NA	TGTGCCAGCAGCTTCAGACAGGATGCCAACTATAATTCACCCCTCCACTTT	CASSFRQDANYNSPLHF
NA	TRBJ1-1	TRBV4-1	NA	TGCGCCAGCAGCCTCACCGGGACACCCCGCGGTGGTGCTTTCTTT	CASSLTGTPRGGAFF
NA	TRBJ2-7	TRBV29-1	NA	TGCAGCGTTGTGGTCCGCGGCAAATCCTACGAGCAGTACTTC	CSVVVRGKSYEQYF
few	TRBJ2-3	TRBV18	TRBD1	TGTGCCAGCTCACCACCGGGACAGGGTTCAGATACGCAGTATTTT	CASSPPGQGSDTQYF
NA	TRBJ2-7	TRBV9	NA	TGTGCCAGCAGCGTAGAACAGGTGAGCTCCTACGAGCAGTACTTC	CASSVEQVSSYEQYF
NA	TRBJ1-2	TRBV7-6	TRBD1	TGTGCCAGCAGTTGGAATGACTGGACAGGAGATGGCTACACCTTC	CASSWNDWTGDGYTF
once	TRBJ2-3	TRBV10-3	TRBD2	TGTGCCATCAGTGAGGGGGCGGGAGGGAGAGATACGCAGTATTTT	CAISEGAGGRDTQYF
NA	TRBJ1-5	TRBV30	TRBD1	TGTGCCTGGAGTGTATTAGGGGGCAACAATCAGCCCCAGCATTTT	CAWSVLGGNNQPQHF
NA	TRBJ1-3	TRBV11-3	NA	TGTGCCAGCAGTCTGAGCGCCGGCTCTGGAAACACCATATATTTT	CASSLSAGSGNTIYF
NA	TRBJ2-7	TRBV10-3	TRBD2	TGTGCCATCAGTCTAGCGGGAGGCAACGAGCAGTACTTC	CAISLAGGNEQYF
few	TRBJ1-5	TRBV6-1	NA	TGTGCCAGCAGTGAAGTTACCGGTAACAATCAGCCCCAGCATTTT	CASSEVTGNNQPQHF
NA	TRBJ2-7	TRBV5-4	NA	TGTGCCAGCAGCCTGGATGGGACTCCCGAGCAGTACTTC	CASSLDGTPEQYF
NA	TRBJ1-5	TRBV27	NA	TGTGCCAGCAGTTCTCCAGGGAACAATCAGCCCCAGCATTTT	CASSSPGNNQPQHF
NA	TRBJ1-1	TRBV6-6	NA	TGTGCCAGCAGCGAAATAAGGGGGGGCACTGAAGCTTTCTTT	CASSEIRGGTEAFF
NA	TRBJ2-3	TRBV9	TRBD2	TGTGCCAGCAGCGACCGACTAGCGGGGTTCACAGATACGCAGTATTTT	CASSDRLAGFTDTQYF
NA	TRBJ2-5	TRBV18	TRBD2	TGTGCCAGCTCCCAGACTAGCGGAGAGACCCAGTACTTC	CASSQTSGETQYF
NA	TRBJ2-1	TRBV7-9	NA	TGTGCCAGCAGCTTAGTAGAGGGCGCCGCCCGGCAACGCCGCGGTGAGCAGTTCTTC	CASSLVEGAARQRRGEQFF
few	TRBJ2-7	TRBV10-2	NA	TGCGCCAGCAGTGAAACCCGGGGGTACGAGCAGTACTTC	CASSETRGYEQYF
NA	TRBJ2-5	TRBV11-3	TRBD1	TGTGCCAGCAGCTTAGATGGCAGGGGGCAGTACCAAGAGACCCAGTACTTC	CASSLDGRGQYQETQYF
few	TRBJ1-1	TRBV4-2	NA	TGTGCCAGCAGCCAAGCGTACGAGGGCGCTGAAGCTTTCTTT	CASSQAYEGAEAFF
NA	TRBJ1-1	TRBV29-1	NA	TGCAGCGCTCACCGGGTCGCGACTGAAGCTTTCTTT	CSAHRVATEAFF
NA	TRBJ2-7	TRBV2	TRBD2	TGTGCCAGCAGTGGATGGACTAGCGGGGAATCGCTATACGAGCAGTACTTC	CASSGWTSGESLYEQYF
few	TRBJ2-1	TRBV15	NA	TGTGCCACCAGCAGAGAGGTTGGGTGGGGGGACTTTAACAATGAGCAGTTCTTC	CATSREVGWGDFNNEQFF
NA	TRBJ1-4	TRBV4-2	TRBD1	TGTGCCAGCAGCCAAGCGGGACAGGGGGCAAATGAAAAACTGTTTTTT	CASSQAGQGANEKLFF
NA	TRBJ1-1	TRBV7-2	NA	TGTGCCAGCAGCCCACAAACAGGGTTTCCGACTGAAGCTTTCTTT	CASSPQTGFPTEAFF